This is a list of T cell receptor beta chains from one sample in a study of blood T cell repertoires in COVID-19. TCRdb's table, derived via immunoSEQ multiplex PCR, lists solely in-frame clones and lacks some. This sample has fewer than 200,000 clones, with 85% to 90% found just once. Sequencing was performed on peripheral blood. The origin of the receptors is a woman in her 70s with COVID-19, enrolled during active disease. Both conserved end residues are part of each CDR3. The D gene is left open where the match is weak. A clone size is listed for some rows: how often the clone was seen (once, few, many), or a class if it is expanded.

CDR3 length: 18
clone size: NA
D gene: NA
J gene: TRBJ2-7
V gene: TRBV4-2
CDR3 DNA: TGTGCCAGCAGCCAAGATCTAGTCGGAGACAGCTCTCCCGAGGAGCAGTACTTC
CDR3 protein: CASSQDLVGDSSPEEQYF

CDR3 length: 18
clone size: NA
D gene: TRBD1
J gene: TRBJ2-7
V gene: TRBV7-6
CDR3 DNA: TGTGCCAGCAGCTTAGAACCCCCCACAGGGGTAAGCTCCTACGAGCAGTACTTC
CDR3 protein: CASSLEPPTGVSSYEQYF

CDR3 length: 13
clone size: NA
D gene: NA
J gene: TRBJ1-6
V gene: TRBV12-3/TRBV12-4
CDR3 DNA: TGTGCCAGCAGATACGGTGGTAATTCACCCCTCCACTTT
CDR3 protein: CASRYGGNSPLHF

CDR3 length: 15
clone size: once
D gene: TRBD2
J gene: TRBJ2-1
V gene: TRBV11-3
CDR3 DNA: TGTGCCAGCAGCTTAGAGACTAGCGGAGGCAATGAGCAGTTCTTC
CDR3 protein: CASSLETSGGNEQFF

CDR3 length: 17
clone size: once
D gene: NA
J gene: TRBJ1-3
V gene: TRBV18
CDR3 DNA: TGTGCCAGCTCACGTCCGCAGGACAGTTTCTCTGGAAACACCATATATTTT
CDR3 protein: CASSRPQDSFSGNTIYF

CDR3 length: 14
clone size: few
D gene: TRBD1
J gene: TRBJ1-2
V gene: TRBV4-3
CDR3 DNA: TGCGCCAGCAGCCCCGACAGGGTAAACTATGGCTACACCTTC
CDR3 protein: CASSPDRVNYGYTF

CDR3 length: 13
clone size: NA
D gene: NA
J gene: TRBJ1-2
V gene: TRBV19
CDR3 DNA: TGTGCCAGTAGTCGAACAGGGCTTGATGGCTACACCTTC
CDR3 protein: CASSRTGLDGYTF

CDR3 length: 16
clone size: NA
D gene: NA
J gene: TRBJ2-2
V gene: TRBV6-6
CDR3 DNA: TGTGCCAGCAGTTATTTGGGACATACGAACACCGGGGAGCTGTTTTTT
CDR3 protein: CASSYLGHTNTGELFF

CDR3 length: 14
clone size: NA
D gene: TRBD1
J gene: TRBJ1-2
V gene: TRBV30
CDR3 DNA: TGTGCCTGGAGTGTAAGGGACAGGGATGCTGGCTACACCTTC
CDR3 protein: CAWSVRDRDAGYTF

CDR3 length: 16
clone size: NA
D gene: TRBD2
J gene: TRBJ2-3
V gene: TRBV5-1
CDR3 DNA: TGCGCCAGCAGCTTACGGACTAGCGGGAGTCTAGATACGCAGTATTTT
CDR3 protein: CASSLRTSGSLDTQYF

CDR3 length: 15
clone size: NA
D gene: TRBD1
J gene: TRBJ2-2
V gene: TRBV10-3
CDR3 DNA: TGTGCCATCAGGACGGACAGGGGAGACACCGGGGAGCTGTTTTTT
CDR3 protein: CAIRTDRGDTGELFF

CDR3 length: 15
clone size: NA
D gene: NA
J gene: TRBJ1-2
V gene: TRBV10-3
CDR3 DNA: TGTGCCATCAGTGAGTCTAGAGGGCGTCACTATGGCTACACCTTC
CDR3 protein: CAISESRGRHYGYTF

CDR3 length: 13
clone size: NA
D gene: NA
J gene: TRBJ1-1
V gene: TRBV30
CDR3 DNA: TGTGCCTGGATAGCCCCAGGGCGGACTGAAGCTTTCTTT
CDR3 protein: CAWIAPGRTEAFF

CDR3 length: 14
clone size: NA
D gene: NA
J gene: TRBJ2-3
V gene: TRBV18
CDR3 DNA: TGTGCCAGCTCACCAACAGGTAGCACAGATACGCAGTATTTT
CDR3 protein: CASSPTGSTDTQYF

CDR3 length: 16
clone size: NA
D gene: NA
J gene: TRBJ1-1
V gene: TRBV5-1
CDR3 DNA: TGCGCCAGCAGTAACCACCGACAGTTAATGAACACTGAAGCTTTCTTT
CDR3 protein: CASSNHRQLMNTEAFF

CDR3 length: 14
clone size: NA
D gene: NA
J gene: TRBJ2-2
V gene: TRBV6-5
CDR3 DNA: TGTGCCAGCAGTTACGGGACTTACACCGGGGAGCTGTTTTTT
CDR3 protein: CASSYGTYTGELFF

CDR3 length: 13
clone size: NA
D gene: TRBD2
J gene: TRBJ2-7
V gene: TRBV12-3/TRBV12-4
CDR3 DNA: TGTGCCAGCGGGCCTAGCGGGCTATACGAGCAGTACTTC
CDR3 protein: CASGPSGLYEQYF

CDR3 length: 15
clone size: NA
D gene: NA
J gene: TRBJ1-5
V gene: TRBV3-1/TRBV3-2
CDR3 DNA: TGTGCCAGCAGCCAAGGGACAGTGCACAATCAGCCCCAGCATTTT
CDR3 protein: CASSQGTVHNQPQHF

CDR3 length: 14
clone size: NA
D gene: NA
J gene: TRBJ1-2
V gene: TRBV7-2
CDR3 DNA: TGTGCCAGCAGCTCTCTACAGAATCTCTATGGCTACACCTTC
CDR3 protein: CASSSLQNLYGYTF

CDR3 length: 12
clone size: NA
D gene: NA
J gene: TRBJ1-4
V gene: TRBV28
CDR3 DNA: TGTGCCAGCAGCGAGGGTAATGAAAAACTGTTTTTT
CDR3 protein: CASSEGNEKLFF

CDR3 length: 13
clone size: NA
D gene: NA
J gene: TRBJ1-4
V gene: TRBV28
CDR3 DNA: TGTGCCAGCGGGGGGTCCACTAATGAAAAACTGTTTTTT
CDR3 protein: CASGGSTNEKLFF

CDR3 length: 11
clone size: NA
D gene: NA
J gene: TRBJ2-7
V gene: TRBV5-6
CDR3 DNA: TGTGCCAGCAGCAGAGCCTACGAGCAGTACTTC
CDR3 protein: CASSRAYEQYF

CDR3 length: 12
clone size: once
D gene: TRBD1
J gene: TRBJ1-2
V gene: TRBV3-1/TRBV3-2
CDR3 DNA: TGTGCCACCCAGGGGGATTACTATGGCTACACCTTC
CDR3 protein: CATQGDYYGYTF

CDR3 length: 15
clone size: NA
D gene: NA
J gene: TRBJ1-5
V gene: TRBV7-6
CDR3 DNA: TGTGCCAGCAGTCCAAGGGGGACCTCCAATCAGCCCCAGCATTTT
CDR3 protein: CASSPRGTSNQPQHF

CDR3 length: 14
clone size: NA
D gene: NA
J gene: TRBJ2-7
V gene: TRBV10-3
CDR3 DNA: TGTGCCATCAGTGAGTCGGACAGAGCCTACGAGCAGTACTTC
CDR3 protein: CAISESDRAYEQYF

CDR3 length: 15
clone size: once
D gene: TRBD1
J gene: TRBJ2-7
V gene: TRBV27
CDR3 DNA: TGTGCCAGCAGCTACTTGGACAGGGGGCTCTACGAGCAGTACTTC
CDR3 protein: CASSYLDRGLYEQYF

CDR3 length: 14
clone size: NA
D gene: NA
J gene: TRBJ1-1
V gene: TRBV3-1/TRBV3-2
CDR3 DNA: TGTGCCAGCAGCTCAAAAATAGGGGGGGTGCGTGCTTTCTTT
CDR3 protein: CASSSKIGGVRAFF

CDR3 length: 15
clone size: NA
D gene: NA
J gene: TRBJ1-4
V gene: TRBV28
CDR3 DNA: TGTGCCAGCAGCCATAACGCCGGGATGCAAGAAAAACTGTTTTTT
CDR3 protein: CASSHNAGMQEKLFF

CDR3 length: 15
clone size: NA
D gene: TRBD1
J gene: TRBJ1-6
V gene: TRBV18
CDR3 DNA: TGTGCCAGCTCACCACGGGGCACAGGGGGATCACCCCTCCACTTT
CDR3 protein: CASSPRGTGGSPLHF

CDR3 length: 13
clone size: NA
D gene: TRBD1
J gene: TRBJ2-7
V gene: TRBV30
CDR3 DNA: TGTGCCTGGCGTCGGGACAGATCCTACGAGCAGTACTTC
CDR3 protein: CAWRRDRSYEQYF

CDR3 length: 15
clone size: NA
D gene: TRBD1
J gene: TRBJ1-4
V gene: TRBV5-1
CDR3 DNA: TGCGCCAGCAGCCCGGACAGGGACGGTAATGAAAAACTGTTTTTT
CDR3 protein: CASSPDRDGNEKLFF